The clone carrying this T cell receptor (beta chain) came up once. The CDR3 runs 15 residues. Trimming took off 8 bases at V and 4 bases at J, with 18 bases between the two ends. Per germline, CDR1 MDHEN and CDR2 SYDVKM. Both 60 Vbeta primers and 13 Jbeta primers went into the PCR. Sequencing was performed with immunoSEQ multiplex PCR; in TCRdb, only in-frame clones are kept and a portion is missing. Counted here are 90,000 to 110,000 clones, 76% occurring once; the ten biggest clones make up roughly 8.2%. This record belongs to a study of cytomegalovirus exposure and HLA in healthy donors. The chain couples TRBV28 to TRBJ1-5, with D tentatively TRBD1 (5 bases). This TCR was recovered from a man in his forties or fifties in good health and CMV-seropositive. Sequenced material: PBMCs. This CDR3 reads CASRSLDRTNQPQHF. The CDR3 DNA is TGTGCCAGCCGCAGTTTAGACAGAACGAATCAGCCCCAGCATTTT.